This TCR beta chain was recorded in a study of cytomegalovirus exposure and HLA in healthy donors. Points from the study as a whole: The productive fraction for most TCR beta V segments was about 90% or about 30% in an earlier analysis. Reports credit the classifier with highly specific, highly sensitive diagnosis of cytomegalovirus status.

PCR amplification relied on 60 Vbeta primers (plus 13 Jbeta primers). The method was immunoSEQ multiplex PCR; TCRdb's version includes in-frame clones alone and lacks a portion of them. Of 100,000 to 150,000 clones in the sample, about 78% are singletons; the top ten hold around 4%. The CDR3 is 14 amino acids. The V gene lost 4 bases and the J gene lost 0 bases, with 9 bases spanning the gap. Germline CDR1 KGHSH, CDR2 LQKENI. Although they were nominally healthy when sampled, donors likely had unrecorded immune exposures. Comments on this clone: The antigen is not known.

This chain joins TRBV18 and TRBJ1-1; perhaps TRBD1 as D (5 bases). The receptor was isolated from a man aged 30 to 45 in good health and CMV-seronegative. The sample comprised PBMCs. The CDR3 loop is CASSLAGLNTEAFF. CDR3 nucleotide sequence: TGTGCCAGCTCACTGGCGGGGCTGAACACTGAAGCTTTCTTT.